The next 25 T cell receptor beta chains were all read from a single sample in a study of OX40 agonist ivuxolimab in advanced cancers. Libraries were built with the immunoSEQ multiplex PCR assay. This is the immuneACCESS table as TCRdb keeps it, with only in-frame sequences that have V and J called. A part of the clones is gone; compared with another copy, unresolved V genes explain less than half, and the rest is unexplained. This sample comprises tens of thousands of clones, around 93% of them detected only once. The ten largest make up roughly 9% of the sample. Sample: CD4+ or CD8+ T cells sorted from blood, taken in a trial of the OX40 agonist ivuxolimab. Receptors were obtained from an adult with an advanced solid tumor such as melanoma, head and neck, liver or kidney cancer.

The chain is built from TRBV6-6 and TRBJ1-3; no clear D. V was pared by 4 bases and J by 0 bases, with 7 bases between. This CDR3 comprises 14 residues. The V gene's germline CDR1 is MNHNY and CDR2 SVGAGI (reference sequence). Written as DNA, the CDR3 is TGTGCCAGCAGTTCCAATCTCTCTGGAAACACCATATATTTT. Translation: CASSSNLSGNTIYF.

This chain connects TRBV6-1 to TRBJ2-7; 9 bases line up with TRBD2. This CDR3 region has 15 residues. Trimming at V came to 5 bases and at J to 3 bases, leaving 8 bases not matched to a gene. Germline V CDR1 and CDR2: MNHNS, SASEGT. CDR3: CASSPFGGGDYEQYF. CDR3 DNA sequence: TGTGCCAGCAGTCCATTCGGCGGGGGGGACTACGAGCAGTACTTC.

V is TRBV6-4 and J is TRBJ2-5, with D possibly matching TRBD1 (6 bases). The J call could be wrong; TRBJ2-7 is a better fit for the DNA end. The V gene's germline CDR1 is MRHNA and CDR2 SNTAGT. This CDR3 spans 13 amino acids. CDR3 in DNA: TGTGCCAGCAGTGAAAGGGACACCTACGAGCAGTACTTC. This translates into CASSERDTYEQYF.

This chain connects TRBV18 to TRBJ2-7, with no clear D. The CDR3 extends over 13 amino acids. Trimming pared 3 bases from V and 3 bases from J, leaving 9 bases between. Germline V CDR1 and CDR2: KGHSH, LQKENI. The CDR3 reads CASSPPGLYEQYF. Written as DNA, the CDR3 is TGTGCCAGCTCACCGCCGGGCCTCTACGAGCAGTACTTC.

The chain carries TRBV27 and TRBJ2-7, with D maybe TRBD2 (5 bases). In germline, CDR1 is MNHEY, CDR2 SMNVEV (reference sequence). The ends were cut back, 7 bases at V and 2 bases at J, with 21 bases in the middle. The CDR3 length is 16 residues. CDR3 in amino acids: CASTPSGGLEAYEQYF. Written as DNA, the CDR3 is TGTGCCAGCACCCCCTCCGGCGGGTTAGAGGCCTACGAGCAGTACTTC.

This sequence joins TRBV30 and TRBJ1-5; D is unresolved. Per the germline V gene, CDR1 is GTSNPN and CDR2 is SVGIG (reference sequence). There are 15 residues in the CDR3. V was shortened by 2 bases and J by 2 bases, with 13 bases between the two germline ends. This chain's CDR3 is CAWSPSGMGNQPQHF. CDR3 nucleotide sequence: TGTGCCTGGAGTCCCTCCGGTATGGGCAATCAGCCCCAGCATTTT.

The chain links TRBV6-6 to TRBJ2-7, with D uncertain. CDR1 is MNHNY, CDR2 SVGAGI, per germline (reference sequence). V was shortened by 2 bases and J by 2 bases, with 4 bases between the two germline ends. There are 12 residues in the CDR3. In DNA form, the CDR3 reads TGTGCCAGCAGTTACGGACCCTACGAGCAGTACTTC. Translation: CASSYGPYEQYF.

The chain links TRBV10-2 to TRBJ2-7; the D gene could be TRBD1 or TRBD2 (5 bases each). V gave up 7 bases and J gave up 3 bases, with 19 bases separating them. The CDR3 has 15 residues. Germline V gene lookup returns CDR1 WSHSY and CDR2 SAAADI. In nucleotides, the CDR3 is TGCGCCAGCACCCTGACACAGGAAGGAGGCTACGAGCAGTACTTC. This encodes CASTLTQEGGYEQYF.

This rearrangement joins TRBV19 to TRBJ1-4, with D uncertain. Looked up from germline, CDR1 is LNHDA and CDR2 is SQIVND (reference sequence). Trimming took 3 bases from V and 0 from J, leaving 5 bases between them. This CDR3 is 14 amino acids long. The CDR3 coding sequence is TGTGCCAGTAGTATGTGGACAACTAATGAAAAACTGTTTTTT. Protein sequence: CASSMWTTNEKLFF.

The table lists this clone with a count of one. The chain uses TRBV11-1 and TRBJ2-7, with D hard to call. Germline CDR1 SGHAT, CDR2 FQDESV (reference sequence). V lost 4 bases and J 4 bases, leaving 14 bases between the germline ends. This CDR3 region has 14 residues. The CDR3 here is CASSWVPDTYEQYF. The CDR3 bases are TGTGCCAGCAGCTGGGTTCCGGATACTTACGAGCAGTACTTC.

The table lists this clone with a count of one. This chain links TRBV5-4 with TRBJ1-1, with D possibly matching TRBD1 (5 bases). Deletions cut 4 bases from V and 12 bases from J, with 25 bases between. The CDR3 extends over 15 amino acids. The germline V gene has CDR1 SGHNT and CDR2 YYREEE (reference sequence). As DNA, the CDR3 is TGTGCCAGCAGCAATCAGGGAGTGGCAGTCGTTAGGCCTTTCTTT. This sequence encodes CASSNQGVAVVRPFF.

This clone qualifies as medium-sized (0.01 to 0.1%). V gene TRBV7-9 combines with J gene TRBJ1-1; unclear D gene. Between the trimmed V and J ends, which lost 1 base and 4 bases, there was a span of 10 bases. The CDR3 sequence is 14 residues long. The V gene's germline CDR1 is SEHNR and CDR2 FQNEAQ (reference sequence). The CDR3 sequence: CASSLELGFTEAFF. The CDR3 bases are TGTGCCAGCAGCTTAGAGTTAGGGTTCACTGAAGCTTTCTTT.

The chain couples TRBV7-8 to TRBJ2-1; TRBD1 or TRBD2 may be the D gene (5 bases each). Germline V lookup: CDR1 SGHVS, CDR2 FQNEAQ. The CDR3 is 15 residues long. Trimming stripped 6 bases from V and 0 bases from J, with 12 bases between. CDR3: CASRPGPYSYNEQFF. DNA of the CDR3: TGTGCCAGCAGACCGGGGCCCTACTCCTACAATGAGCAGTTCTTC. Together with reference TRBV7-8 and TRBJ2-1, the CDR3 gives the full variable domain: GAGVSQSPRYKVAKRGQDVALRCDPISGHVSLFWYQQALGQGPEFLTYFQNEAQLDKSGLPSDRFFAERPEGSVSTLKIQRTQQEDSAVYLCASRPGPYSYNEQFFGPGTRLTVL.

Here the CDR3 reads CASSPHGQGVGNTIYF. The CDR3 DNA sequence: TGTGCCAGCAGCCCTCACGGACAGGGGGTCGGAAACACCATATATTTT. This sequence joins TRBV7-6 and TRBJ1-3; 10 bases are shared with TRBD1. This CDR3 spans 16 amino acids. CDR1 SGHVS and CDR2 FNYEAQ come from the germline V gene. The V gene end was trimmed by 5 bases and the J gene end by 4 bases; junction bases not matched to a gene: 8.

The chain carries TRBV7-3 and TRBJ2-3, with D unclear. The CDR3 totals 12 residues. CDR1 is SGHTA and CDR2 is FQGTGA in the germline V gene. Trimming removed 6 bases at V and 0 bases at J, with 4 bases between. This CDR3 is CASSSSTDTQYF. DNA of the CDR3: TGTGCCAGCAGTTCTAGCACAGATACGCAGTATTTT.

The J gene is TRBJ2-1, the V gene TRBV27, with 15 bases lining up with TRBD2. Unmatched junction bases numbered 8, after V lost 6 bases and J lost 8 bases. This CDR3 is 16 amino acids long. The germline CDR1 and CDR2 sequences are MNHEY and SMNVEV (reference sequence). The CDR3 here is CASRGLAGGLPDEQFF. Here the CDR3 DNA reads TGTGCCAGCAGGGGACTAGCGGGGGGTCTCCCCGATGAGCAGTTCTTC.

The chain has TRBV6-5 and TRBJ2-7; no clear D. Germline V lookup: CDR1 MNHEY, CDR2 SVGAGI. The CDR3 spans 13 residues. V was clipped by 0 bases and J by 4 bases, with 7 bases between them. CDR3 DNA: TGTGCCAGCAGTTACTCTAATCATTACGAGCAGTACTTC. Protein: CASSYSNHYEQYF.

The rearrangement links TRBV11-2 to TRBJ2-5; D is unclear. Deletions cut 2 bases from V and 4 bases from J, with 11 bases between. Looked up from germline, CDR1 is SGHAT and CDR2 is FQNNGV. The CDR3 runs 14 residues. CDR3 residues: CASSLSGLSETQYF. DNA of the CDR3: TGTGCCAGCAGCTTATCGGGTCTCTCAGAGACCCAGTACTTC. Variable domain in full (rest from reference TRBV11-2 and TRBJ2-5): EAGVAQSPRYKIIEKRQSVAFWCNPISGHATLYWYQQILGQGPKLLIQFQNNGVVDDSQLPKDRFSAERLKGVDSTLKIQPAKLEDSAVYLCASSLSGLSETQYFGPGTRLLVL.

The rearrangement uses TRBV7-9 and TRBJ2-7, with 11 bases matching TRBD1. The CDR3 is 16 residues long. J was trimmed by 3 bases and V by 2 bases; bases with no gene match: 6. From germline, CDR1 is SEHNR and CDR2 FQNEAQ (reference sequence). The CDR3 reads CASSLPPGQGDYEQYF. As DNA, the CDR3 is TGTGCCAGCAGCTTACCCCCGGGACAGGGGGACTACGAGCAGTACTTC.

The gene calls are TRBV11-2 and TRBJ2-6; TRBD1 or TRBD2 may be the D gene (5 bases each). In germline, CDR1 is SGHAT, CDR2 FQNNGV. V gave up 3 bases and J gave up 1 base, with 19 bases separating them. The CDR3 has 19 residues. The CDR3 DNA reads as TGTGCCAGCAGCTTCGTCGACGGGGCGATCCTATCTGGGGCCAACGTCCTGACTTTC. Translation gives CASSFVDGAILSGANVLTF.

The rearrangement uses TRBV27 and TRBJ1-2; perhaps TRBD1 as D (6 bases). Germline V gene lookup returns CDR1 MNHEY and CDR2 SMNVEV (reference sequence). V was trimmed by 5 bases and J by 3 bases, leaving 10 bases between them. This CDR3 contains 13 residues. Here the CDR3 reads CASSPGGHYGYTF. DNA of the CDR3: TGTGCCAGCAGTCCGGGGGGGCACTATGGCTACACCTTC.

The J gene is TRBJ1-1, the V gene TRBV5-4; D remains unclear. There are 13 residues in the CDR3. Trimming took 0 bases from V and 0 from J, leaving 3 bases between them. The germline CDR1 and CDR2 sequences are SGHNT and YYREEE (reference sequence). CDR3 sequence (DNA): TGTGCCAGCAGCTTGGAATTGAACACTGAAGCTTTCTTT. It translates to CASSLELNTEAFF.

This chain joins TRBV27 and TRBJ2-5, with 7 positions matching TRBD2. Trimming removed 8 bases from V and 5 bases from J; junction bases left unmatched: 20. The CDR3 is 17 residues long. CDR1 and CDR2 (germline): MNHEY, SMNVEV (reference sequence). CDR3 loop: CASAPKLWLAVGETQYF. In DNA, the CDR3 is TGTGCCAGCGCCCCAAAATTGTGGCTAGCGGTAGGCGAGACCCAGTACTTC.

This sequence joins TRBV6-5 and TRBJ1-1; a weak D match, TRBD1 (6 bases). The CDR3 loop spans 16 amino acids. Germline CDR1 is MNHEY and CDR2 is SVGAGI. The V gene lost 4 bases and the J gene lost 3 bases, with 18 bases spanning the gap. CDR3 DNA sequence: TGTGCCAGCAGTTTCAGCACAGGGTCGGTTTACACTGAAGCTTTCTTT. This translates into CASSFSTGSVYTEAFF.

A single count supports this clone. The CDR3 DNA reads as TGTGCCAGCAGCTACATAGGGGTGTGGGGCGGCACAGATACGCAGTATTTT. Translation: CASSYIGVWGGTDTQYF. The V call is TRBV13, the J call TRBJ2-3, with D tentatively TRBD1 (5 bases). CDR3 size: 17 residues. The ends were cut back, 4 bases at V and 1 base at J, with 18 bases in the middle. CDR1 and CDR2 from the germline V gene are PRHDT and FYEKMQ (reference sequence). Looking up the rest from reference TRBV13 and TRBJ2-3 gives the full variable domain: AAGVIQSPRHLIKEKRETATLKCYPIPRHDTVYWYQQGPGQDPQFLISFYEKMQSDKGSIPDRFSAQQFSDYHSELNMSSLELGDSALYFCASSYIGVWGGTDTQYFGPGTRLTVL.